This is a list of T cell receptor beta chains from one sample in a study of monozygotic twins with cystic fibrosis. Sequencing used immunoSEQ multiplex PCR; TCRdb keeps in-frame clones, though not all of them. Of over 14,000 clones listed, around 84% are singletons. Sequences were obtained from blood. These receptors all stem from a boy aged 10-17 years with cystic fibrosis. Both conserved end residues are part of each CDR3. A D gene is named only where the DNA matches it firmly. Part of the rows lack a size; the others show once, few, many or a class for expanded clones.

>TRBJ2-5|NA|once|TRBV5-6
CASSLDWRETQYF
TGTGCCAGCAGCTTGGACTGGAGGGAGACCCAGTACTTC
>TRBJ2-7|TRBD2|NA|TRBV4-1
CASSQGGAGGPYEQYF
TGCGCCAGCAGCCAAGGTGGGGCGGGGGGGCCCTACGAGCAGTACTTC
>TRBJ2-7|NA|NA|TRBV10-1
CASDISYEQYF
TGCGCCAGCGATATCTCCTACGAGCAGTACTTC
>TRBJ1-2|TRBD1|NA|TRBV18
CASSPPATGDYGYTF
TGTGCCAGCTCACCACCGGCGACAGGGGACTATGGCTACACCTTC
>TRBJ1-2|NA|NA|TRBV7-9
CASSFGLHLYGYTF
TGTGCCAGCAGCTTCGGTCTGCATCTGTATGGCTACACCTTC
>TRBJ2-7|NA|NA|TRBV7-9
CASSLVARGDNEQYF
TGTGCCAGCAGCCTTGTGGCCAGGGGGGATAACGAGCAGTACTTC
>TRBJ2-1|TRBD2|NA|TRBV7-2
CASSLGLAGGYNEQFF
TGTGCCAGCAGCTTAGGGTTAGCGGGGGGGTACAATGAGCAGTTCTTC
>TRBJ2-7|NA|NA|TRBV10-3
CAISVGDEQYF
TGTGCCATCAGTGTGGGGGACGAGCAGTACTTC
>TRBJ1-2|NA|NA|TRBV11-1
CASSLRNYGYTF
TGTGCCAGCAGCTTGAGGAACTATGGCTACACCTTC
>TRBJ2-2|TRBD1|NA|TRBV19
CASSPRPPGTGGTGELFF
TGTGCCAGTAGCCCAAGGCCCCCCGGGACAGGGGGCACCGGGGAGCTGTTTTTT
>TRBJ2-2|NA|NA|TRBV5-4
CASSGRVTGELFF
TGTGCCAGCAGCGGCAGGGTGACCGGGGAGCTGTTTTTT
>TRBJ2-1|TRBD2|NA|TRBV29-1
CSVEGASGALENEQFF
TGCAGCGTTGAGGGGGCTAGCGGGGCCCTCGAGAATGAGCAGTTCTTC
>TRBJ2-1|TRBD1|NA|TRBV9
CASKRTGTNEQFF
TGTGCCAGCAAACGGACAGGGACCAATGAGCAGTTCTTC
>TRBJ1-2|NA|NA|TRBV5-8
CASSFREGYTF
TGTGCCAGCAGCTTCAGGGAAGGCTACACCTTC
>TRBJ2-1|NA|NA|TRBV7-2
CASSWAGAYNEQFF
TGTGCCAGCAGCTGGGCTGGGGCCTACAATGAGCAGTTCTTC
>TRBJ1-4|NA|NA|TRBV19
CASTGQTATNEKLFF
TGTGCCAGTACCGGCCAGACTGCAACTAATGAAAAACTGTTTTTT
>TRBJ1-6|TRBD1|NA|TRBV9
CASSPRQGPNSPLHF
TGTGCCAGCAGCCCCCGACAGGGGCCTAATTCACCCCTCCACTTT
>TRBJ2-7|TRBD2|NA|TRBV7-9
CASSVGLAPYEQYF
TGTGCCAGCAGCGTGGGACTAGCTCCTTACGAGCAGTACTTC
>TRBJ1-2|NA|NA|TRBV5-1
CASSLEGRGRNGYTF
TGCGCCAGCAGCTTGGAGGGACGGGGCAGAAATGGCTACACCTTC
>TRBJ2-7|TRBD1|NA|TRBV29-1
CSVGDRGEQYF
TGCAGCGTTGGGGACAGGGGCGAGCAGTACTTC
>TRBJ2-7|NA|NA|TRBV29-1
CSVEGPGYEQYF
TGCAGCGTTGAAGGTCCGGGCTACGAGCAGTACTTC
>TRBJ2-6|TRBD2|NA|TRBV15
CATNPSGRGRSGANVLTF
TGTGCCACCAATCCAAGCGGGCGGGGGAGGTCTGGGGCCAACGTCCTGACTTTC
>TRBJ2-7|TRBD2|NA|TRBV5-5
CASSLLLAGFEQYF
TGTGCCAGCAGCTTGTTGCTAGCGGGGTTCGAGCAGTACTTC